Sequencing of this T cell receptor (beta chain) was carried out in a study of cytomegalovirus exposure and HLA in healthy donors (dated by TCRdb to about 2017). Regarding the research as a whole: According to a later analysis, one platform produced both the roughly 120 validation repertoires and the approximately 600 repertoires of the first cohort. The study aimed to test whether signatures of past pathogen exposure could be identified by cataloging public T cell receptors. In addition to the first cohort of roughly 700 subjects, a separate validation cohort of approximately 130 different subjects was used. To predict cytomegalovirus infection status, the study brought together high-throughput TCR immunosequencing, statistical association of individual TCRs with disease status, and machine learning.

Library generation was performed with the immunoSEQ multiplex PCR assay. The original pipeline was this. A statistical classification framework was built for diagnosing cytomegalovirus status from the catalog of TCR beta chain sequences. TCRdb carries this immuneACCESS record with in-frame sequences only. Its versions omit some clonotypes, under half of them owing to an unresolved V gene in the studies checked, with the rest unexplained. V and J calls and clone size are as listed in that table; D and trimming were resolved from the DNA. In this sample the table shows 85,000 to 120,000 clones, about 95% of which occur a single time. The ten largest clones capture approximately 1% of the sample. With regard to this clone: Its antigen is currently not known. Nothing much larger sits one base from this clone, and base qualities are not available.

What the work shows at the level of the full study, not this receptor alone: A later analysis found that TCRs clustered in the first cohort also tended to co-occur in the 120 or so validation repertoires, with 90% to 95% of cluster scores above 0. The validation cohort had no HLA typing available for a later analysis, so co-occurrence within that cohort was assessed over all 120 repertoires. According to the authors, the approach could potentially be generalized to other disease states and immunological phenotypes. Across donors, most TCR sequences were observed very rarely, whereas some public TCRs were present in many individuals. Three of the identified cytomegalovirus-associated TCR beta chains were confirmed in vitro to be specific for cytomegalovirus antigens. The classifier was reported to diagnose cytomegalovirus status with high specificity and sensitivity in both the original cohort and the validation cohort. A total of roughly 160 TCR beta chains were listed by the study as associated with cytomegalovirus.

The donors were included in the validation cohort of some 120 subjects, a group kept apart from the approximately 700-subject first cohort. The material sequenced was PBMCs. The receptor was isolated from a woman younger than 35 in good health and CMV-seronegative.

The nucleotides are TGTGCCAGTAGTATCGGGGGAATCAACACTGAAGCTTTCTTT. Translated, it gives CASSIGGINTEAFF. Recombination joined TRBV19 with TRBJ1-1; TRBD1 could be the D gene, as 5 bases match. CDR1 and CDR2, per the germline V gene (reference sequence), are LNHDA and SQIVND. The CDR3 runs 14 residues from the cysteine to the phenylalanine. The CDR3 DNA has 42 bases and is translated from base 1. V is reduced by 3 bases and J by 2 bases, leaving a spacing of 10 bases between them. With the rest looked up from the reference TRBV19 and TRBJ1-1 genes rather than sequenced, the full variable domain is DGGITQSPKYLFRKEGQNVTLSCEQNLNHDAMYWYRQDPGQGLRLIYYSQIVNDFQKGDIAEGYSVSREKKESFPLTVTSAQKNPTAFYLCASSIGGINTEAFFGQGTRLTVV.